The 7 T cell receptor delta chains below were found in one sample sequenced in a study of Vδ1+ human thymocytes. Findings and caveats of the study: Highly polyclonal TRG and TRD repertoires with Gaussian CDR3 length distributions appeared in thymus.

Their antigens are not known. RNA was extracted from the cells and then reverse transcribed. Pooled V-gene forward primers with one constant-region reverse primer generated the CDR3 amplicons by multiplex PCR. TCRdb reprocessed the multiplex PCR reads using CATT. The top ten clones hold 0.98% of a sample with 20,000 to 25,000 delta-chain clones, about 8% of them seen once. The source material was Vdelta1+ gamma-delta thymocytes from the thymus. Subset meaning: FACS-sorted CD3+ TCRalphabeta- TCRVdelta1+ TCRVdelta2- thymocytes. These receptor sequences come from a child less than two years old who had congenital heart surgery.

This clone was seen more than once but under ten times. V is TRDV1 and J is TRDJ1, with D perhaps matching TRDD2 (5 bases). The CDR3 consists of 20 residues. V was clipped by 2 bases and J by 0 bases, with 25 bases between them. The germline V gene has CDR1 TSWWSYY and CDR2 QGS. CDR3 amino acids: CALGEFSSFPTPLYTDKLIF. In DNA form, the CDR3 reads TGTGCTCTTGGGGAATTTTCCTCTTTTCCGACCCCCTTGTACACCGATAAACTCATCTTT.

This chain links TRDV1 with TRDJ1; 7 positions agree with TRDD2. The CDR3 runs 24 residues. V trimming: 3 bases; J trimming: 1 base; junction bases outside the gene matches: 32. From germline, CDR1 is TSWWSYY and CDR2 QGS. CDR3 bases: TGTGCTCTTGGGGACCCGATATTCGGGCGACAGTGCCTTCCTGATGTAGAGGGCACCGATAAACTCATCTTT. Protein product: CALGDPIFGRQCLPDVEGTDKLIF.

The chain is built from TRDV1 and TRDJ1, with D possibly matching TRDD3 (6 bases). The CDR3 has 17 amino acids. Germline-derived CDR1 and CDR2 are TSWWSYY and QGS. The V and J ends lost 0 bases and 0 bases respectively, with 14 bases between them. As DNA, the CDR3 is TGTGCTCTTGGGGAACTCGGTTGGGGGGCGTACACCGATAAACTCATCTTT. It translates to CALGELGWGAYTDKLIF.

The V call is TRDV1, the J call TRDJ1; 7 bases are shared with TRDD3. The CDR3 covers 15 residues. V was pared by 0 bases and J by 10 bases, with 11 bases of the junction left unmatched. Looked up from germline, CDR1 is TSWWSYY and CDR2 is QGS. The CDR3 DNA sequence: TGTGCTCTTGGGGAACTATATGTGGATACGAGACCACTCATCTTT. Residues: CALGELYVDTRPLIF.

This clone was seen once. The called J gene is TRDJ1, whereas the V gene has no call; the table assigns TRDD3, which was not confirmed against the DNA. The CDR3 is 22 residues long. The CDR3 region has the DNA TGTGCTCTTGGGGAAGCTACACATCTTCCCGCCTATACTGGGGGATACACCGATAAACTCATCTTT. Translated, it gives CALGEATHLPAYTGGYTDKLIF.

The V gene is TRDV1, the J gene TRDJ1; TRDD3 might be the D (5 bases). The germline V gene has CDR1 TSWWSYY and CDR2 QGS. Trimming removed 0 bases from V and 0 bases from J, with 35 bases in between. The CDR3 is 24 amino acids. The CDR3 protein is CALGELPHRGGFLRKGENTDKLIF. CDR3 nucleotides: TGTGCTCTTGGGGAACTACCTCACAGGGGTGGGTTTCTACGTAAAGGGGAGAACACCGATAAACTCATCTTT.

V usage is TRDV1 and J usage is TRDJ1, with D possibly TRDD3 on 6 matching bases. V lost 0 bases to trimming and J lost 0 bases, with 20 bases between them. The germline CDR1 and CDR2 sequences are TSWWSYY and QGS. The CDR3 has 19 residues. CDR3 bases: TGTGCTCTTGGGGAACTAACACTAACACTGGGACTTTACACCGATAAACTCATCTTT. This sequence encodes CALGELTLTLGLYTDKLIF.